The T cell receptor (beta chain) under discussion was sequenced for a study of cytomegalovirus exposure and HLA in healthy donors. Whole-study findings and limits: Per a later analysis, 15,000 to 20,000 TCR beta sequences showed association with HLA alleles at 0.05 false discovery rate.

Regarding this clone: Its specificity is unknown.

The CDR3 loop spans 13 amino acids. The V end lost 6 bases, the J end lost 1 base, and 9 bases lay between the germline ends. Germline-derived CDR1 and CDR2 are SNHLY and FYNNEI. The PCR had 60 Vbeta and 13 Jbeta primers. Clones were sequenced by immunoSEQ multiplex PCR, and TCRdb holds only the in-frame ones, with some missing. This sample carries roughly 100,000 clones, under 80% of them seen once, and the ten largest clones take approximately 10%. The sample consisted of PBMCs. The clonotype was recovered from a woman under 30 in good health and CMV-seropositive. This chain uses TRBV2 with TRBJ1-1; D gene uncertain. CDR3 region: CASRSEGNTEAFF. The DNA of the CDR3 is TGTGCCAGCAGGTCGGAGGGGAACACTGAAGCTTTCTTT.